Listed below are T cell receptor beta chains from one sample, sequenced in a study of blood T cell repertoires in COVID-19. Sequencing was performed with immunoSEQ multiplex PCR; in TCRdb, only in-frame clones are kept and a portion is missing. Of some 130,000 clones listed, 90% are singletons. Sequenced input: peripheral blood. Receptors were obtained from a man aged 50-59 years with active COVID-19. CDR3s include the opening cysteine and the closing phenylalanine or tryptophan. D genes are given only for firm matches. Clone size is shown for a subset of rows, as once, few, many or a class of expanded clone.

TRBV7-2	TRBD1	.	TRBJ1-1	CASSFWDRPEAFF	TGTGCCAGCAGCTTTTGGGACAGACCTGAAGCTTTCTTT
TRBV6-6	TRBD2	.	TRBJ2-1	CASSSRGGSNEQFF	TGTGCCAGCAGTTCACGGGGGGGGTCGAATGAGCAGTTCTTC
TRBV7-8	TRBD1	.	TRBJ1-2	CASSTRTGYGYTF	TGTGCCAGCAGCACACGGACAGGGTATGGCTACACCTTC
TRBV19	.	.	TRBJ1-5	CASSMRVDRNQPQHF	TGTGCCAGTAGTATGCGGGTGGACCGCAATCAGCCCCAGCATTTT
TRBV6-5	TRBD1	once	TRBJ1-2	CASTQGAQGYTF	TGTGCCAGCACTCAGGGGGCGCAGGGCTACACCTTC
TRBV7-8	TRBD2	.	TRBJ2-1	CASSSAGLAGYNEQFF	TGTGCCAGCAGCTCCGCGGGACTAGCGGGTTACAATGAGCAGTTCTTC
TRBV14	.	once	TRBJ2-1	CASSQESGFYEQFF	TGTGCCAGCAGCCAAGAGAGCGGGTTCTATGAGCAGTTCTTC
TRBV6-5	.	.	TRBJ1-1	CASSSNGRRRVTEAFF	TGTGCCAGCAGTTCAAACGGACGGAGGAGGGTTACTGAAGCTTTCTTT
TRBV6-6	TRBD1	once	TRBJ1-1	CASGIQGEGTEAFF	TGTGCCAGCGGGATTCAGGGGGAAGGTACTGAAGCTTTCTTT
TRBV29-1	.	few	TRBJ2-2	CSAIRGLFNTGELFF	TGCAGCGCTATTAGGGGTCTGTTCAACACCGGGGAGCTGTTTTTT
TRBV2	TRBD2	.	TRBJ2-2	CASTGTRLTNTGELFF	TGTGCCAGCACCGGGACTAGACTTACGAACACCGGGGAGCTGTTTTTT
TRBV28	TRBD1	.	TRBJ1-1	CASSSGQGNTEAFF	TGTGCCAGCAGTTCGGGACAGGGGAACACTGAAGCTTTCTTT
TRBV5-1	.	.	TRBJ2-1	CASSPGRGLGYNEQFF	TGCGCCAGCAGTCCAGGCCGGGGGTTAGGCTACAATGAGCAGTTCTTC
TRBV5-6	TRBD2	.	TRBJ2-1	CASSLQTSNLDEQFF	TGTGCCAGCAGCTTGCAGACTAGCAATCTCGATGAGCAGTTCTTC
TRBV7-2	.	.	TRBJ2-3	CASSPGLRDTQYF	TGTGCCAGCAGCCCGGGACTGAGAGATACGCAGTATTTT
TRBV29-1	.	.	TRBJ1-3	CSVVVDSGNTIYF	TGCAGCGTTGTCGTAGACTCTGGAAACACCATATATTTT
TRBV29-1	.	.	TRBJ2-1	CSVGLGSYNEQFF	TGCAGCGTTGGACTAGGGTCCTACAATGAGCAGTTCTTC
TRBV5-4	.	.	TRBJ1-3	CASSIRQASGNTIYF	TGTGCCAGCAGCATAAGACAAGCCTCTGGAAACACCATATATTTT
TRBV7-3	.	.	TRBJ2-6	CASSRGGGTGANVLTF	TGTGCCAGCAGCCGTGGCGGGGGCACTGGGGCCAACGTCCTGACTTTC
TRBV6-4	TRBD1	.	TRBJ2-1	CASSAHGQGGFF	TGTGCCAGCAGTGCCCATGGACAGGGAGGGTTCTTC
TRBV25-1	.	few	TRBJ1-3	CASSDPTGTGNTIYF	TGTGCCAGCAGTGATCCGACAGGAACCGGAAACACCATATATTTT
TRBV27	.	.	TRBJ1-2	CASSLLGGYGYTF	TGTGCCAGCAGTTTATTAGGCGGTTATGGCTACACCTTC
TRBV4-2	.	many	TRBJ2-3	CASSHEGGLTDTQYF	TGTGCCAGCAGCCACGAGGGGGGGCTCACAGATACGCAGTATTTT
TRBV19	TRBD1	.	TRBJ1-5	CASRKDRDGQPQHF	TGTGCCAGTAGAAAAGACAGGGATGGCCAGCCCCAGCATTTT
TRBV11-2	TRBD2	.	TRBJ2-1	CASSSTSGRAASYEQFF	TGTGCCAGCAGCTCGACTAGCGGGAGGGCCGCGTCCTATGAGCAGTTCTTC
TRBV5-1	TRBD1	.	TRBJ2-1	CASSLASGTGGLEQFF	TGCGCCAGCAGCTTGGCCTCTGGGACAGGGGGCCTTGAGCAGTTCTTC
TRBV19	TRBD1	.	TRBJ1-1	CASNDRGNTEAFF	TGTGCCAGTAACGACAGGGGGAACACTGAAGCTTTCTTT
TRBV6-6	.	.	TRBJ1-6	CASSTGQDYNSPLHF	TGTGCCAGCAGTACCGGCCAGGACTATAATTCACCCCTCCACTTT
TRBV10-3	TRBD1	once	TRBJ1-6	CAITDRGNSPLHF	TGTGCCATCACGGACAGGGGGAATTCACCCCTCCACTTT
TRBV6-5	TRBD1	.	TRBJ1-1	CASRYRDRDTEAFF	TGTGCCAGCAGATATCGGGACAGGGACACTGAAGCTTTCTTT
TRBV6-5	TRBD2	.	TRBJ2-7	CASSSRTSRAYEQYF	TGTGCCAGCAGTTCCCGGACTAGCAGGGCTTACGAGCAGTACTTC
TRBV30	.	.	TRBJ1-1	CAWSVRRGMNTEAFF	TGTGCCTGGAGTGTACGCAGGGGCATGAACACTGAAGCTTTCTTT
TRBV7-9	TRBD1	.	TRBJ2-3	CASSSDRDRGVLSTDTQYF	TGTGCCAGCAGCTCCGACCGGGACAGGGGGGTCCTAAGCACAGATACGCAGTATTTT
TRBV7-9	TRBD1	.	TRBJ1-1	CASSPSTGITEAFF	TGTGCCAGCAGCCCTTCGACAGGGATCACTGAAGCTTTCTTT
TRBV4-2	.	.	TRBJ1-2	CASSLAGGRGYTF	TGTGCCAGCAGTCTAGCGGGGGGCCGGGGCTACACCTTC
TRBV11-3	TRBD1	.	TRBJ2-1	CASSYGQGSYNEQFF	TGTGCCAGCAGCTACGGACAGGGCTCCTACAATGAGCAGTTCTTC
TRBV7-9	TRBD1	.	TRBJ1-6	CASSLTGVNNSPLHF	TGTGCCAGCAGCTTGACAGGGGTCAATAATTCACCCCTCCACTTT
TRBV3-1/TRBV3-2	.	.	TRBJ2-3	CASSPRGGTTDTQYF	TGTGCCAGCAGCCCCCGGGGAGGGACAACAGATACGCAGTATTTT
TRBV6-6	TRBD1	.	TRBJ2-5	CASATGGFWETQYF	TGTGCCAGCGCCACAGGGGGCTTTTGGGAGACCCAGTACTTC
TRBV12-3/TRBV12-4	.	once	TRBJ2-7	CASSSQDYEQYF	TGTGCCAGCAGTTCTCAGGATTACGAGCAGTACTTC
TRBV7-9	.	.	TRBJ2-1	CASLRPKGRFF	TGTGCCAGCCTACGGCCTAAGGGGCGGTTCTTC
TRBV30	TRBD1	once	TRBJ1-5	CAWSADRGREPQHF	TGTGCCTGGAGTGCGGACAGGGGACGAGAGCCCCAGCATTTT
TRBV27	TRBD2	once	TRBJ2-5	CASSPQSGLAGRQETQYF	TGTGCCAGCAGTCCTCAATCCGGACTAGCGGGACGGCAAGAGACCCAGTACTTC
TRBV19	TRBD2	.	TRBJ2-5	CASSYGTSGVQETQYF	TGTGCCAGTAGCTACGGGACTAGCGGGGTCCAAGAGACCCAGTACTTC
TRBV6-5	.	.	TRBJ1-5	CASSYSSVRQPQHF	TGTGCCAGCAGTTACTCCTCCGTCCGTCAGCCCCAGCATTTT
TRBV19	.	.	TRBJ2-1	CASSQEENGQFF	TGTGCCAGTAGCCAAGAAGAGAACGGGCAGTTCTTC
TRBV6-5	TRBD1	.	TRBJ1-5	CASSPDRGNQPQHF	TGTGCCAGCAGTCCAGACAGGGGGAATCAGCCCCAGCATTTT
TRBV10-3	TRBD1	.	TRBJ1-2	CAISGDRGVDYGYTF	TGTGCCATCAGTGGGGACAGGGGTGTAGACTATGGCTACACCTTC
TRBV27	TRBD1	.	TRBJ2-3	CASRPIGTVRADTQYF	TGTGCCAGCAGGCCTATCGGGACAGTTCGCGCAGATACGCAGTATTTT
TRBV3-1/TRBV3-2	.	.	TRBJ2-1	CASSYGGSSYNEQFF	TGTGCCAGCAGCTACGGGGGAAGCTCCTACAATGAGCAGTTCTTC